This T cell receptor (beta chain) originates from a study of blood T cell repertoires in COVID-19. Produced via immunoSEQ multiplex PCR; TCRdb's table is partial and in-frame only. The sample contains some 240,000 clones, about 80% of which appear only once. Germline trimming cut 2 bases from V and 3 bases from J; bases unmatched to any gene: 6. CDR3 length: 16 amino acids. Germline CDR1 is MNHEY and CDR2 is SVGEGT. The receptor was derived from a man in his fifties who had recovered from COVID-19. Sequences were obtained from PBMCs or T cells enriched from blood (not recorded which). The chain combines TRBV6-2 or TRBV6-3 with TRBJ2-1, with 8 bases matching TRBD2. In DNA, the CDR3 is TGTGCCAGCAGTTACGCCGCGGGAGGATACTACAATGAGCAGTTCTTC. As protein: CASSYAAGGYYNEQFF.